This T cell receptor (beta chain) was observed in a study of blood T cell repertoires in COVID-19. Overall study context: COVID-19 samples, acute and convalescent, were from the United States, Italy and Spain.

CDR3 length: 15 residues. Trimming removed 5 bases from V and 3 bases from J; junction bases left unmatched: 4. The germline V gene encodes CDR1 MNHEY and CDR2 SVGAGI. Repertoires were generated with immunoSEQ multiplex PCR, while TCRdb's copy carries only in-frame clones and drops some. The sample lists about 75,000 clones, about 88% seen once, with 9.1% in the top ten. The chain is built from TRBV6-5 and TRBJ2-1, with TRBD1 matching over 10 bases. This TCR came from a human donor in a cohort sampled during active COVID-19. Sequenced: peripheral blood. This CDR3 is CASSTGTGVYNEQFF. CDR3 nucleotide sequence: TGTGCCAGCAGTACCGGGACAGGGGTCTACAATGAGCAGTTCTTC.